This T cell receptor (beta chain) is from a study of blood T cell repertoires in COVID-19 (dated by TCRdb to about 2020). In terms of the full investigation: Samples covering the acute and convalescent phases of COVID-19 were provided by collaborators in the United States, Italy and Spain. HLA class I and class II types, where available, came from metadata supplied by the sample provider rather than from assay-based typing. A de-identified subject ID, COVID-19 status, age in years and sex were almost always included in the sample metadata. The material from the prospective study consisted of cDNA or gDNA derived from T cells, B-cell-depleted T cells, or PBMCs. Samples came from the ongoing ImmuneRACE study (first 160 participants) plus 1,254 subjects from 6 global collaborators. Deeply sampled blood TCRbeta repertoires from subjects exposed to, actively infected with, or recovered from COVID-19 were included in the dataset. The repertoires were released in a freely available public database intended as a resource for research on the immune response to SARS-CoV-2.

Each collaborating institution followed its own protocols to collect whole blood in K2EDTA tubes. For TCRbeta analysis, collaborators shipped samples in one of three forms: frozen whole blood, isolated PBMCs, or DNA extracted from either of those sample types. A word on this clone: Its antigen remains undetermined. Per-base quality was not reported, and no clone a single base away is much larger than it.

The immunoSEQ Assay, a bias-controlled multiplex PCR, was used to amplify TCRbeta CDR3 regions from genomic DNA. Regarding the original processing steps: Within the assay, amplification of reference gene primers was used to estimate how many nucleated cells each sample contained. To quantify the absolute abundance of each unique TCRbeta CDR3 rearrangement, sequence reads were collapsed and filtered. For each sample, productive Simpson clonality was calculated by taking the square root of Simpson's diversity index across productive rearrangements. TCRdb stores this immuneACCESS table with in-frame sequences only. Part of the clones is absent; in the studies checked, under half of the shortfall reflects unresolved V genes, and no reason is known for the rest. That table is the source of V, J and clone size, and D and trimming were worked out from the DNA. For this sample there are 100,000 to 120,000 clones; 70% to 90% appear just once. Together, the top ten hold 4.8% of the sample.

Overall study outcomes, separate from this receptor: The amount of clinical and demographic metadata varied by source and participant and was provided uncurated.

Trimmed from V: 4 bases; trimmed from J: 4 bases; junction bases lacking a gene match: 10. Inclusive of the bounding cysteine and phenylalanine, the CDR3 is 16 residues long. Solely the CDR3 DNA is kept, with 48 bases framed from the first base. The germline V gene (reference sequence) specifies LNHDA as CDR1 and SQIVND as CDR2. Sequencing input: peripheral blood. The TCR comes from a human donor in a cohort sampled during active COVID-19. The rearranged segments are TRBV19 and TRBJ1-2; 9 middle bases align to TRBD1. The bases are TGTGCCAGTAGTAGAGGGTCGGGACAGGGACTCTATGGCTACACCTTC. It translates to CASSRGSGQGLYGYTF.